The 22 T cell receptor beta chains given below trace back to one sample, sequenced in a study of tumour-infiltrating T cells in Burkitt lymphoma. Some clones are missing from TCRdb's copy, which holds only in-frame ones; the method was immunoSEQ multiplex PCR. The sample yields roughly 13,000 clones, about 75% seen once. Sequencing was performed on tumor tissue. The receptors derive from a human donor with diffuse large B-cell lymphoma.

This sequence joins TRBV18 and TRBJ1-3, with D unclear. Germline CDR1 is KGHSH and CDR2 is LQKENI. V lost 3 bases and J 0 bases, leaving 15 bases between the germline ends. The CDR3 contains 17 residues. The CDR3 DNA follows: TGTGCCAGCTCACCGACGGCGGGGAAGAGCTCTGGAAACACCATATATTTT. It encodes CASSPTAGKSSGNTIYF.

CDR3 nucleotides: TGTGCCAGTAGTATAGATCCCACTAGCGGGAGGCGGGGGGAGACCCAGTACTTC. This codes for CASSIDPTSGRRGETQYF. This rearrangement joins TRBV19 to TRBJ2-5, with TRBD2 identical over 12 bases. CDR1 and CDR2 from the germline V gene are LNHDA and SQIVND (reference sequence). V shed 0 bases and J 5 bases; nucleotides not matched to a gene: 10. This CDR3 has 18 amino acids.

This clone was counted once. V gene TRBV15 combines with J gene TRBJ2-7; D not certain. Trimming left V 0 bases short and J 0 bases short, with 9 bases between. The CDR3 has 15 residues. The germline gives CDR1 LNHNV, CDR2 YYDKDF (reference sequence). This CDR3 is CATSRELQASYEQYV. Written as DNA, the CDR3 is TGTGCCACCAGCAGAGAACTTCAGGCCTCCTACGAGCAGTACGTC.

V is TRBV5-1 and J is TRBJ1-1; 8 bases line up with TRBD1. The J segment lost 1 base and the V segment lost 4 bases, leaving 3 bases of the junction unmatched. The CDR3 extends over 14 amino acids. Germline V lookup: CDR1 SGHRS, CDR2 YFSETQ. In DNA form, the CDR3 reads TGCGCCAGCAGCCCGGGGACAGGGAACACTGAAGCTTTCTTT. It encodes CASSPGTGNTEAFF.

This clone was observed once. The chain couples TRBV5-1 to TRBJ2-3; the D gene is possibly TRBD2 (6 bases). Per the germline V gene, CDR1 is SGHRS and CDR2 is YFSETQ. V was pared by 0 bases and J by 2 bases, with 10 bases between. This CDR3 region has 15 residues. The CDR3 sequence: CASSLGVADTDTQYF. As DNA, the CDR3 is TGCGCCAGCAGCTTGGGGGTAGCGGACACAGATACGCAGTATTTT.

J is TRBJ2-7 and V is TRBV21-1; the tabulated D call, TRBD2, remains unverified against the DNA. TRBV21-1 is described as a pseudogene. The CDR3 runs 15 residues. CDR3 protein: CASSEEGLDFYEQYV. The DNA for the CDR3 is TGTGCCAGCAGTGAAGAGGGACTAGACTTCTACGAGCAGTACGTC.

This clone was detected a few times. The V and J genes are TRBV7-5 and TRBJ1-2. TRBV7-5 is listed as a pseudogene. This CDR3 region has 15 residues. CDR3 nucleotides: TGTGCCAGAAGCTTAGCCCAGGAGACTAACTATGGCTACACCTTC. Amino acid sequence: CARSLAQETNYGYTF.

This chain joins TRBV9 and TRBJ2-5, with TRBD2 as a possible D gene (6 bases). Germline CDR1 and CDR2: SGDLS and YYNGEE. The CDR3 runs 12 residues. Trimming pared 8 bases from V and 2 bases from J, leaving 10 bases between. The chain's CDR3 is CARGGVQETQYF. For the CDR3, the DNA is TGTGCCAGGGGGGGTGTTCAAGAGACCCAGTACTTC.

The chain combines TRBV21-1 with TRBJ1-1; the DNA was not compared with TRBD1, the D call given in the table. TRBV21-1 is a pseudogene segment. The CDR3 runs 12 residues. The CDR3 sequence: CASSKLGREAFF. The CDR3 DNA follows: TGTGCCAGCAGCAAACTGGGCAGGGAAGCTTTCTTT.

The rearrangement links TRBV28 to TRBJ1-2; D is ambiguous. Germline loops: CDR1 MDHEN, CDR2 SYDVKM. The CDR3 has 12 residues. The germline V and J ends were trimmed by 5 bases and 4 bases, with 8 bases remaining between them. The CDR3 coding sequence is TGTGCCAGCAGTGAACGGATCTATGGCTACACCTTC. This translates into CASSERIYGYTF.

The chain carries TRBV19 and TRBJ2-7; 7 positions match TRBD2. Germline CDR1 and CDR2: LNHDA and SQIVND (reference sequence). J lost 6 bases, V lost 3 bases, and 8 bases had no gene match. The CDR3 spans 14 residues. As DNA, the CDR3 is TGTGCCAGTAGTATCTCGGCGGGAGCGGGCGAGCAGTACTTC. Protein: CASSISAGAGEQYF.

The V call is TRBV6-6, the J call TRBJ1-5; 7 positions match TRBD1. The germline gives CDR1 MNHNY, CDR2 SVGAGI (reference sequence). Losses at the gene ends were 0 bases for V and 6 bases for J; bases not matched to a gene: 8. The CDR3 is 16 amino acids. In DNA form, the CDR3 reads TGTGCCAGCAGTTACTCATCAGGGGGAGGAACTCAGCCCCAGCATTTT. Translating gives CASSYSSGGGTQPQHF.

This clone was detected a few times. The chain carries TRBV7-9 and TRBJ2-5; TRBD2 might be the D (6 bases). There are 17 residues in the CDR3. V gave up 4 bases and J gave up 2 bases, with 20 bases separating them. Germline V gene sequence: CDR1 SEHNR, CDR2 FQNEAQ (reference sequence). CDR3 loop: CASSSLGRWRGQETQYF. In DNA form, the CDR3 reads TGTGCCAGCAGCTCCTTGGGCCGGTGGAGGGGACAAGAGACCCAGTACTTC. The variable domain in full, completed from reference TRBV7-9 and TRBJ2-5, reads DTGVSQNPRHKITKRGQNVTFRCDPISEHNRLYWYRQTLGQGPEFLTYFQNEAQLEKSRLLSDRFSAERPKGSFSTLEIQRTEQGDSAMYLCASSSLGRWRGQETQYFGPGTRLLVL.

This chain joins TRBV19 and TRBJ2-7; 9 bases fit TRBD2. The V segment lost 6 bases and the J segment 5 bases; nucleotides outside the gene matches: 2. Per the germline V gene, CDR1 is LNHDA and CDR2 is SQIVND (reference sequence). The CDR3 has 12 residues. The CDR3 region is CASRLAGHEQYF. CDR3 sequence (DNA): TGTGCCAGTAGGCTAGCGGGACACGAGCAGTACTTC. Full variable domain (remainder filled in from reference TRBV19 and TRBJ2-7): DGGITQSPKYLFRKEGQNVTLSCEQNLNHDAMYWYRQDPGQGLRLIYYSQIVNDFQKGDIAEGYSVSREKKESFPLTVTSAQKNPTAFYLCASRLAGHEQYFGPGTRLTVT.

Sample share makes this clone medium-sized (0.01 to 0.1%). The chain uses TRBV5-6 and TRBJ2-1; 7 bases match TRBD2. V shed 0 bases and J 7 bases; nucleotides not matched to a gene: 7. Germline V gene lookup returns CDR1 SGHDT and CDR2 YYEEEE. The CDR3 runs to 15 residues. This CDR3 is CASSLGGSFHNEQFF. The CDR3 bases are TGTGCCAGCAGCTTGGGCGGGAGTTTTCATAATGAGCAGTTCTTC.

J is TRBJ2-2 and V is TRBV2, with D unclear. The CDR3 extends over 10 amino acids. The V gene lost 6 bases and the J gene lost 6 bases, with 2 bases spanning the gap. Germline V lookup: CDR1 SNHLY, CDR2 FYNNEI. CDR3 sequence (DNA): TGTGCCAGCAGGGCCGGGGAGCTGTTTTTT. The encoded protein is CASRAGELFF.

The chain joins TRBV11-2 to TRBJ1-4, with 9 bases fitting TRBD1. Germline V gene sequence: CDR1 SGHAT, CDR2 FQNNGV. CDR3 length equals 15 residues. With V trimmed by 3 bases and J by 8 bases, 7 bases remained unmatched. The CDR3 protein is CASSLRDRADEKLFF. CDR3 coding DNA: TGTGCCAGCAGCTTGAGGGACAGGGCGGACGAAAAACTGTTTTTT.

The genes are TRBV10-3 and TRBJ2-1, with D unresolved. V lost 2 bases to trimming and J lost 8 bases, with 10 bases between them. The germline V gene encodes CDR1 ENHRY and CDR2 SYGVKD. CDR3 length: 13 amino acids. The CDR3: CAISEGFRDEQFF. Here the CDR3 DNA reads TGTGCCATCAGTGAGGGGTTCAGAGATGAGCAGTTCTTC.

This chain uses TRBV9 with TRBJ2-5; 7 nucleotides align to TRBD2. Germline-derived CDR1 and CDR2 are SGDLS and YYNGEE. Trimming at V came to 0 bases and at J to 10 bases, leaving 6 bases not matched to a gene. The CDR3 runs 13 residues. The CDR3 is CASSVELTSHQYF. The CDR3 DNA follows: TGTGCCAGCAGCGTAGAGTTGACTAGCCACCAGTACTTC.

The chain recombines TRBV19 with TRBJ2-1, with D hard to call. V shed 3 bases and J shed 0 bases, with 9 bases lying between them. CDR3 length: 15 residues. The V gene's germline CDR1 is LNHDA and CDR2 SQIVND (reference sequence). The CDR3 protein is CASSMKGSSYNEQFF. In nucleotides, the CDR3 is TGTGCCAGTAGTATGAAGGGCAGCTCCTACAATGAGCAGTTCTTC.

By sample share, this clone is medium-sized (0.01 to 0.1%). The J gene is TRBJ2-7, the V gene TRBV21-1; the D call in the table, TRBD1, was not verified against the DNA. TRBV21-1 is given as a pseudogene. CDR3 size: 16 residues. The CDR3 DNA follows: TGTGCCAGCACCACCCGACCGGGACAGGGGGCGAGGGAGCAGTACTTC. Protein: CASTTRPGQGAREQYF.

There are a few counts of this clone. V is TRBV2 and J is TRBJ2-7; 7 nucleotides align to TRBD2. The CDR3 runs 14 residues. The V gene end was trimmed by 8 bases and the J gene end by 2 bases; junction bases not matched to a gene: 9. CDR1 and CDR2 (germline): SNHLY, FYNNEI. This chain's CDR3 is CASSNGGFAYEQYV. DNA of the CDR3: TGTGCCAGCTCAAACGGGGGGTTCGCCTACGAGCAGTACGTC.